This T cell receptor (beta chain) was retrieved from a study of blood T cell repertoires in COVID-19. Turning to the study itself: Both acute and convalescent COVID-19 samples were obtained from the United States, Italy and Spain. Sources were T cells, B-cell-depleted T cells, or PBMCs; the material itself was cDNA or gDNA.

Seattle enrolled patients during active infection and tracked them longitudinally. Original methodology: Reference gene primer amplification gave estimated nucleated cell counts. Sequencing was performed with immunoSEQ multiplex PCR; in TCRdb, only in-frame clones are kept and a portion is missing. The V and J calls and the clone size are those of that table, but D and trimming were determined from the DNA. The table includes tens of thousands of clones, approximately 80% detected once. Sequencing was performed on peripheral blood. The receptor comes from a man aged 65 to 85 with COVID-19, enrolled during active disease.

CDR3 sequence (DNA): TGTGCCAGCAGTTTAGAGGGGGCAGGACGGAACTACGAGCAGTACTTC. This codes for CASSLEGAGRNYEQYF. The gene calls are TRBV28 and TRBJ2-7; 7 positions match TRBD1. In germline, CDR1 is MDHEN, CDR2 SYDVKM. The CDR3 runs 16 residues. With 2 bases clipped from V and 3 bases from J, the junction kept 10 bases outside the gene matches.